The rows below give T cell receptor beta chains drawn from one sample of a study of CD8 T cells in Susac syndrome. MiXCR, applied by TCRdb to the immunoSEQ multiplex PCR reads, yields one record per CDR3 protein. The table records some 300,000 distinct CDR3 sequences, approximately 91% of them present only once. Sequenced sample: CD8+ T cells from PBMCs. The receptors originated from a human donor with multiple sclerosis. Both conserved end residues are part of each CDR3.

TRBJ2-7 TRBV29-1 CSVKGARYEQYF
TRBJ2-3 TRBV28 CASSPAWTRPDTQYF
TRBJ1-4 TRBV4-1 CASSPGQANEKLFF
TRBJ2-6 TRBV12-3/TRBV12-4 CASTIQAALGANVLTF
TRBJ1-5 TRBV12-3/TRBV12-4 CASRGGNQPQHF
TRBJ2-7 TRBV27 CASSFYGASSYEQYF
TRBJ1-1 TRBV6-5 CASRYRQGTNTEAFF
TRBJ2-1 TRBV28 CASSFPTTSGRGNNEQFF
TRBJ2-7 TRBV20-1 CSARSTESYEQHF
TRBJ2-5 TRBV20-1 CSAREGTPSETQYF
TRBJ2-3 TRBV27 CASSFGLAGPTAQYF
TRBJ2-7 TRBV3-1 CASSPRGAYEQYF
TRBJ2-2 TRBV7-3 CASSLTGGEAGELFF
TRBJ2-1 TRBV30 CAWSGTGWEQFF
TRBJ2-1 TRBV20-1 CSARASGGMVDEQFF
TRBJ2-7 TRBV5-4 CASSLGDTPYEQYF
TRBJ2-1 TRBV9 CASSVEANSGLNEQFF
TRBJ1-5 TRBV5-1 CASSSRTGLFGANQPQHF
TRBJ1-1 TRBV7-9 CASSLAPPEAFF
TRBJ2-3 TRBV5-8 CASSLAVRPVADTQYF
TRBJ2-3 TRBV27 CASGSDTQYF
TRBJ1-3 TRBV11-2 CASSFPYGNTIYF
TRBJ2-5 TRBV24-1 CATSDLDRGQETQYF
TRBJ2-2 TRBV3-1 CASSQDIGLDYGELFF